One T cell receptor beta chain is described in this entry. The data were obtained in a study of T-cell reconstitution after alpha-beta-depleted transplantation in children. During its preparation, the TCRbeta library received unique molecular identifiers. One entry per CDR3 protein results from TCRdb running MiXCR on the PCR reads. This table holds 450,000 to 700,000 distinct CDR3 sequences, 25% to 30% found once. Between the trimmed V and J ends, which lost 0 bases and 7 bases, there was a span of 10 bases. Per germline, CDR1 SGHRS and CDR2 YFSETQ. This CDR3 region has 13 residues. The chain uses TRBV5-1 and TRBJ2-5; D is perhaps TRBD2 (6 bases). The TCR was taken from a boy under three years old with Wiskott-Aldrich syndrome, due to receive a stem cell transplant. The specimen was PBMCs, collected before TCRalphabeta/CD19-depleted stem cell transplant. Written as DNA, the CDR3 is TGCGCCAGCAGCTTGGAGAAGGGAGGGACCCAGTACTTC. Translating gives CASSLEKGGTQYF.